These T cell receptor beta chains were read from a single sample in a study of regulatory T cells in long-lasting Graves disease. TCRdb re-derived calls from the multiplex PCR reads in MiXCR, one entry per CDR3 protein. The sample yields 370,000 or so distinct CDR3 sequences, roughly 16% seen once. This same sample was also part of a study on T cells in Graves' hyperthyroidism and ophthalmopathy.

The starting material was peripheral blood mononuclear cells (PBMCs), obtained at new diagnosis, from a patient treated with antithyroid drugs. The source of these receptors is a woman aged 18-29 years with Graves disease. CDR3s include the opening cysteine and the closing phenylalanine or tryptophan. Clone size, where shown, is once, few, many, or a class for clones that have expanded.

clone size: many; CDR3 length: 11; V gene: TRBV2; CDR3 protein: CASNWGETQYF
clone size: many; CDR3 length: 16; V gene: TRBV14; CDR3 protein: CASSPHVGGRLGEQYF
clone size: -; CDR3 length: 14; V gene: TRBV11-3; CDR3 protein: CASSHGGYQETQYF
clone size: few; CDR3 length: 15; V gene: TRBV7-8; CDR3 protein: CASSTQGVLADTQYF
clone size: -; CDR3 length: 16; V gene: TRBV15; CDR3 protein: CATSRIGGTNYNEQFF
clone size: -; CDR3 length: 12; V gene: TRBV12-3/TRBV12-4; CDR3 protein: CATSRVSGGYTF
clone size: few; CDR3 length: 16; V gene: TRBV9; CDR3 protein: CASSVNPTGQGHEQYF
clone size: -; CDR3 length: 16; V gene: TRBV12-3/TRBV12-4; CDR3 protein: CASSFGQAGGRNEQFF
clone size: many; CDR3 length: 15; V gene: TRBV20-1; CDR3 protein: CSARPTGGWVTEAFF
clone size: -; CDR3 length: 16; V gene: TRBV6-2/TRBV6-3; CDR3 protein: CASSYLGRQGDEKLFF